The clone carrying this T cell receptor (beta chain) was seen only a few times. As yet, its antigen is unknown. The sample is drawn from a study of beta chain features in type 1 diabetes. Donors contributed one heparinised blood draw apiece, averaging approximately 120 mL. Naive, central memory, regulatory and stem cell-like memory cells within the CD4+ compartment were sorted using CD45RO/CCR7/CD25/CD127/CD95/CD27. Points from the study as a whole: All four CD4+ subsets of Type 1 diabetes patients contained TCRB CDR3s that were moderately but significantly shorter.

The CDR3 spans 15 residues. Trimming removed 1 base at V and 1 base at J, with 9 bases between. CDR1 and CDR2 from the germline V gene are SGHRS and YFSETQ. The entirety of the isolated RNA underwent reverse transcription, so expressed TCRB transcripts were sequenced. Only in-frame clones appear in the TCRdb table, and some are missing; sequencing was by immunoSEQ multiplex PCR. The sample carries hundreds of thousands of clones, over 11% recorded once. The TCR originated in a young man with type 1 diabetes. The chain links TRBV5-1 to TRBJ1-5, with D possibly TRBD1 on 6 matching bases. Sequenced sample: naive CD4+ T cells from blood. In DNA form, the CDR3 reads TGCGCCAGCAGCTTGAGGGGGACGAGCAATCAGCCCCAGCATTTT. Protein: CASSLRGTSNQPQHF. Complete variable domain (other parts from reference TRBV5-1 and TRBJ1-5): KAGVTQTPRYLIKTRGQQVTLSCSPISGHRSVSWYQQTPGQGLQFLFEYFSETQRNKGNFPGRFSGRQFSNSRSEMNVSTLELGDSALYLCASSLRGTSNQPQHFGDGTRLSIL.